The clone carrying this T cell receptor (beta chain) was seen ten or more times. The CDR3 runs to 19 residues. The ends lost 5 bases at V and 1 base at J; junction bases unmatched: 14. Germline CDR1 is SEHNR and CDR2 is FQNEAQ (reference sequence). TCRdb reprocessed the 5' RACE reads via MiXCR and lists one record per CDR3 protein. Of tens of thousands of distinct CDR3 sequences in the sample, about 7% are singletons; the top ten hold 13% to 15%. Time point here: sample taken at primary tumor resection. A total of fewer than 80 untreated early-stage non-small cell lung cancer patients served as donors. Sequencing covered unsorted whole RNA taken from tumor, nontumor lung or frozen PBMC. The entry originates in a study of spatial heterogeneity in lung cancer. Across the study: Compared with alpha-chain sequences, beta-chain sequences were consistently detected in greater numbers.

This receptor was identified in a male donor with early-stage non-small cell lung cancer. This chain uses TRBV7-9 with TRBJ2-3, with 11 bases lining up with TRBD1. The material was PBMCs, obtained at surgery. CDR3 DNA sequence: TGTGCCAGCAGCCTCTGGGGACAGGGGGAAGAGGGTGGCACAGATACGCAGTATTTT. Its protein product is CASSLWGQGEEGGTDTQYF.